The 32 T cell receptor beta chains reported below all come from one sample, sequenced in a study of CD8 T cells in Susac syndrome. When the RNA was reverse transcribed, random hexamers were used with an input of roughly 0.5 to 1 ug. Using its own MiXCR run on the immunoSEQ multiplex PCR reads, TCRdb lists one record per CDR3 protein. The table lists about 190,000 distinct CDR3 sequences, around 95% of them singletons. Sequencing used CD4+ T cells from PBMCs. Receptors were obtained from a human donor with Susac syndrome.

The table lists this clonotype with a few counts. The chain couples TRBV4-2 to TRBJ1-1, with no clear D. V lost 0 bases, J lost 1 base, and 6 bases lay in between. Germline V lookup: CDR1 LGHNA, CDR2 YNFKEQ. The CDR3 contains 14 residues. CDR3 sequence (DNA): TGTGCCAGCAGCCAAGATACCGGGAACACTGAAGCTTTCTTT. Encoded protein: CASSQDTGNTEAFF.

This chain connects TRBV14 to TRBJ1-6, with a tentative D call TRBD1 (6 bases). The CDR3 length is 15 residues. Germline V gene lookup returns CDR1 SGHDN and CDR2 FVKESK. V lost 6 bases to trimming and J lost 7 bases, with 16 bases between them. Here the CDR3 reads CASSRDRLYNSPLHF. The CDR3 nucleotides are TGTGCCAGCAGTCGCGACAGGCTTTACAATTCACCCCTCCACTTT.

The rearrangement uses TRBV12-3 or TRBV12-4 and TRBJ2-3; TRBD2 matches 7 bases. The length of the CDR3 is 15 residues. V dropped 7 bases and J dropped 5; count of bases not matched to a gene: 12. CDR3 DNA sequence: TGTGCCAGCACCCAAGGCCGGGGGGACCGAGATACGCAGTATTTT. Residues: CASTQGRGDRDTQYF.

This clonotype was observed a single time. The genes are TRBV4-2 and TRBJ1-2; 7 nucleotides align to TRBD1. This CDR3 has 15 amino acids. The germline V gene encodes CDR1 LGHNA and CDR2 YNFKEQ. The V segment lost 2 bases and the J segment 4 bases; nucleotides outside the gene matches: 7. The CDR3 loop is CASSQQDRSPYGYTF. The CDR3 DNA reads as TGTGCCAGCAGCCAACAGGACAGGTCACCCTATGGCTACACCTTC.

The rearrangement uses TRBV5-1 and TRBJ2-5; 8 bases agree with TRBD2. The CDR3 has 15 residues. The V gene's germline CDR1 is SGHRS and CDR2 YFSETQ. The junction had 7 bases not matched to a gene; V was cut back by 4 bases and J by 2 bases. CDR3 sequence reads: CASSMASGGQETQYF. The CDR3 DNA is TGCGCCAGCAGCATGGCAAGCGGGGGACAAGAGACCCAGTACTTC.

V usage is TRBV20-1 and J usage is TRBJ1-5; 7 bases agree with TRBD1. Germline loops: CDR1 DFQATT, CDR2 SNEGSKA (reference sequence). CDR3 length: 13 amino acids. J lost 5 bases, V lost 1 base, and 2 bases had no gene match. In DNA form, the CDR3 reads TGCAGTGCTAGAGTGGACAGGTATCAGCCCCAGCATTTT. Encoded protein: CSARVDRYQPQHF.

The chain joins TRBV9 to TRBJ2-1, with 8 bases identical to TRBD1. The CDR3 is 15 amino acids. The V segment lost 3 bases and the J segment 5 bases; nucleotides outside the gene matches: 7. Looked up from germline, CDR1 is SGDLS and CDR2 is YYNGEE. CDR3 sequence (DNA): TGTGCCAGCAGCGCAGGACAGGGTGCCGACAATGAGCAGTTCTTC. Its translation: CASSAGQGADNEQFF.

V and J are TRBV25-1 and TRBJ2-6, with a possible D match to TRBD1 (5 bases). From germline, CDR1 is MGHDK and CDR2 SYGVNS. Trimming pared 5 bases from V and 0 bases from J, leaving 11 bases between. The CDR3 loop spans 16 amino acids. CDR3 in DNA: TGTGCCAGCAGTATATTCCAGGGCTCTGGGGCCAACGTCCTGACTTTC. Translated, it gives CASSIFQGSGANVLTF.

The chain carries TRBV6-6 and TRBJ2-7; D unresolved. Per the germline V gene, CDR1 is MNHNY and CDR2 is SVGAGI (reference sequence). V lost 5 bases to trimming and J lost 0 bases, with 8 bases between them. CDR3 length equals 13 residues. CDR3 nucleotide sequence: TGTGCCAGCAGTAGCTCTTACTCCTACGAGCAGTACTTC. Protein product: CASSSSYSYEQYF.

This clonotype has only one observation. The rearrangement uses TRBV29-1 and TRBJ2-4, with D possibly being TRBD2 (6 bases). Trimming pared 6 bases from V and 6 bases from J, leaving 12 bases between. Germline V gene sequence: CDR1 SQVTM, CDR2 ANQGSEA. This CDR3 comprises 12 residues. CDR3 coding DNA: TGCAGCGTGGTGGGAGGTTTAAACATTCAGTACTTC. Protein: CSVVGGLNIQYF.

The chain is built from TRBV7-3 and TRBJ2-1; 9 nucleotides line up with TRBD1. CDR1 and CDR2 from the germline V gene are SGHTA and FQGTGA. The V gene end was trimmed by 5 bases and the J gene end by 5 bases; junction bases not matched to a gene: 7. CDR3 length: 15 residues. DNA for the CDR3: TGTGCCAGCAGCCCTACCGGGACAGGGAACAATGAGCAGTTCTTC. Residues: CASSPTGTGNNEQFF.

The V gene is TRBV19, the J gene TRBJ2-7, with 7 bases identical to TRBD1. CDR3 length: 14 residues. Germline V gene lookup returns CDR1 LNHDA and CDR2 SQIVND (reference sequence). With V trimmed by 4 bases and J by 3 bases, 6 bases remained unmatched. CDR3 sequence (DNA): TGTGCCAGTAGTACTACAGGGGCCGACTACGAGCAGTACTTC. Encoded protein: CASSTTGADYEQYF.

The chain recombines TRBV5-4 with TRBJ2-3; no reliable D call. The V end lost 3 bases, the J end lost 6 bases, and 11 bases lay between the germline ends. The germline V gene encodes CDR1 SGHNT and CDR2 YYREEE (reference sequence). The CDR3 sequence is 13 residues long. CDR3 in amino acids: CASSSVPRDTQYF. As DNA, the CDR3 is TGTGCCAGCAGCTCCGTGCCGAGGGATACGCAGTATTTT.

This rearrangement joins TRBV9 to TRBJ2-5; D is perhaps TRBD1 (5 bases). Trimming left V 3 bases short and J 5 bases short, with 17 bases between. Germline V gene lookup returns CDR1 SGDLS and CDR2 YYNGEE. The CDR3 consists of 15 residues. CDR3 DNA: TGTGCCAGCAGCGCGTGGGGCAGGGCAGTTGAGACCCAGTACTTC. Its translation is CASSAWGRAVETQYF. The variable domain in full, with the rest retrieved from reference TRBV9 and TRBJ2-5, is DSGVTQTPKHLITATGQRVTLRCSPRSGDLSVYWYQQSLDQGLQFLIQYYNGEERAKGNILERFSAQQFPDLHSELNLSSLELGDSALYFCASSAWGRAVETQYFGPGTRLLVL.

CDR3 nucleotide sequence: TGCAGCGGGGGGGACAGGGGGATCCCAGATACGCAGTATTTT. Translating gives CSGGDRGIPDTQYF. The genes are TRBV29-1 and TRBJ2-3; 11 bases align to TRBD1. This CDR3 is 14 amino acids long. V dropped 7 bases and J dropped 4; count of bases not matched to a gene: 7. Germline CDR1 SQVTM, CDR2 ANQGSEA.

The rearrangement joins TRBV7-8 to TRBJ1-5; weak D call: TRBD1 (6 bases). From germline, CDR1 is SGHVS and CDR2 FQNEAQ. This CDR3 has 16 amino acids. V dropped 0 bases and J dropped 5 bases, with 14 bases sitting between them. The CDR3 sequence: CASSLAGAQQHQPQHF. The CDR3 DNA follows: TGTGCCAGCAGCTTAGCGGGGGCCCAACAACATCAGCCCCAGCATTTT. Filled out from reference TRBV7-8 and TRBJ1-5, the complete variable domain reads GAGVSQSPRYKVAKRGQDVALRCDPISGHVSLFWYQQALGQGPEFLTYFQNEAQLDKSGLPSDRFFAERPEGSVSTLKIQRTQQEDSAVYLCASSLAGAQQHQPQHFGDGTRLSIL.

The chain is built from TRBV10-3 and TRBJ1-1; 7 bases agree with TRBD1. This CDR3 spans 12 amino acids. CDR1 is ENHRY, CDR2 SYGVKD, per germline. The ends lost 4 bases at V and 8 bases at J; junction bases unmatched: 4. CDR3 amino acids: CAISGTGSEAFF. CDR3 DNA: TGTGCCATCAGTGGGACAGGATCCGAAGCTTTCTTT.

The V and J genes are TRBV6-2 or TRBV6-3 and TRBJ2-7, with D unresolved. The V and J ends lost 0 bases and 12 bases respectively, with 15 bases between them. Per germline, CDR1 MNHEY and CDR2 SVGEGT. The CDR3 length is 13 residues. The CDR3 nucleotides read TGTGCCAGCAGTTACTCGATACCCCCCGCCGGGTACTTC. It encodes CASSYSIPPAGYF.

V gene TRBV9 combines with J gene TRBJ2-7; TRBD2 matches 9 bases. This CDR3 has 13 residues. After removal of 4 bases from V and 6 bases from J, the junction contained 5 bases not matched to a gene. Germline V gives CDR1 SGDLS, CDR2 YYNGEE. CDR3 residues: CASSPRGGSEQYF. The CDR3 coding sequence is TGTGCCAGCAGCCCGCGGGGGGGAAGCGAGCAGTACTTC.

The chain couples TRBV20-1 to TRBJ2-7, with 10 bases that match TRBD2. This CDR3 has 14 amino acids. Trimming removed 5 bases from V and 1 base from J; junction bases left unmatched: 5. From germline, CDR1 is DFQATT and CDR2 SNEGSKA (reference sequence). CDR3 sequence reads: CSALPSGGSYEQYF. The CDR3 DNA reads as TGCAGTGCTTTACCTAGCGGGGGATCCTACGAGCAGTACTTC.

This clonotype was detected once. The genes are TRBV6-6 and TRBJ2-5, with TRBD2 matching over 12 bases. V dropped 7 bases and J dropped 4; count of bases not matched to a gene: 7. Germline values: CDR1 MNHNY, CDR2 SVGAGI (reference sequence). The CDR3 consists of 15 residues. The CDR3 sequence: CASNPSGGATETQYF. The DNA of the CDR3 is TGTGCCAGCAACCCTAGCGGGGGGGCGACAGAGACCCAGTACTTC.

The chain links TRBV5-1 to TRBJ1-2; 7 bases agree with TRBD1. This CDR3 is built from 14 residues. Germline assignment: CDR1 SGHRS and CDR2 YFSETQ. V was clipped by 6 bases and J by 4 bases; unmatched bases: 9. CDR3 DNA sequence: TGCGCCAGCACTGAAGACAGGGTCGGCTATGGCTACACCTTC. It encodes CASTEDRVGYGYTF. The full variable domain, in which reference TRBV5-1 and TRBJ1-2 provide the parts outside the CDR3, is KAGVTQTPRYLIKTRGQQVTLSCSPISGHRSVSWYQQTPGQGLQFLFEYFSETQRNKGNFPGRFSGRQFSNSRSEMNVSTLELGDSALYLCASTEDRVGYGYTFGSGTRLTVV.

The J gene is TRBJ2-7, the V gene TRBV29-1, with 7 bases aligning to TRBD2. V shed 4 bases and J 6 bases; nucleotides not matched to a gene: 3. Germline-derived CDR1 and CDR2 are SQVTM and ANQGSEA. This CDR3 region has 11 residues. The CDR3 region is CSVVGGVEQYF. The CDR3 DNA reads as TGCAGCGTTGTTGGGGGGGTCGAGCAGTACTTC.

The chain has TRBV12-3 or TRBV12-4 and TRBJ2-2; TRBD2 matches 9 bases. This CDR3 is built from 14 residues. Trimming cost V 11 bases and J 3 bases; bases outside gene matches: 7. CDR3 in DNA: TGTGCCGGGCGGGGGGGCCTCGACACCGGGGAGCTGTTTTTT. The encoded protein is CAGRGGLDTGELFF.

V gene TRBV4-2 combines with J gene TRBJ2-2; D may be TRBD1 (5 bases). The CDR3 spans 15 residues. With 1 base removed from V and 6 bases from J, the gap between germline ends came to 12 bases. The germline V gene encodes CDR1 LGHNA and CDR2 YNFKEQ. The CDR3 region has the DNA TGTGCCAGCAGCCAAGCCACAGGAGCCCCCGGGGAGCTGTTTTTT. This encodes CASSQATGAPGELFF.

The chain carries TRBV29-1 and TRBJ2-1; no reliable D call. Germline V lookup: CDR1 SQVTM, CDR2 ANQGSEA. The germline V and J ends were trimmed by 8 bases and 9 bases, with 17 bases remaining between them. This CDR3 has 12 amino acids. The CDR3: CSLSYLTTEQFF. The CDR3 region has the DNA TGCAGCTTAAGTTATTTGACAACTGAGCAGTTCTTC.

The chain couples TRBV2 to TRBJ1-4; 9 positions agree with TRBD1. With 5 bases clipped from V and 8 bases from J, the junction kept 6 bases outside the gene matches. In germline, CDR1 is SNHLY, CDR2 FYNNEI. This CDR3 is built from 14 residues. The CDR3 region is CASSYRGRREKLFF. CDR3 DNA: TGTGCCAGCAGTTACAGGGGGCGTCGGGAAAAACTGTTTTTT.

This chain links TRBV28 with TRBJ1-2, with 7 bases matching TRBD1. J gave up 4 bases and V 6 bases, and 5 bases lay outside the gene matches. Germline assignment: CDR1 MDHEN and CDR2 SYDVKM. The CDR3 totals 13 residues. The CDR3 region is CASSLGQIYGYTF. The CDR3 DNA follows: TGTGCCAGCAGCTTGGGACAGATCTATGGCTACACCTTC.

The V call is TRBV20-1, the J call TRBJ1-2; perhaps TRBD1 as D (6 bases). Germline CDR1 reads DFQATT; CDR2 reads SNEGSKA (reference sequence). This CDR3 region has 12 residues. Trimming stripped 5 bases from V and 8 bases from J, with 15 bases between. The CDR3 sequence: CSASRQARGYTF. The CDR3 DNA reads as TGCAGTGCTTCCAGACAGGCTCGGGGCTACACCTTC.

The V gene is TRBV19, the J gene TRBJ2-3; D is uncertain. Trimming took 6 bases from V and 4 from J, leaving 11 bases between them. The CDR3 consists of 13 residues. Germline lookup yields CDR1 LNHDA and CDR2 SQIVND (reference sequence). This CDR3 is CASRNPFPDTQYF. The CDR3 DNA is TGTGCCAGTAGAAACCCCTTCCCAGATACGCAGTATTTT.

The chain employs TRBV30 and TRBJ1-1, with 10 bases that match TRBD1. CDR1 is GTSNPN and CDR2 is SVGIG in the germline V gene (reference sequence). V was pared by 0 bases and J by 5 bases, with 3 bases of the junction left unmatched. This CDR3 spans 14 amino acids. This CDR3 is CAWSVGQGETEAFF. For the CDR3, the DNA is TGTGCCTGGAGTGTAGGACAGGGGGAAACTGAAGCTTTCTTT.

V is TRBV19 and J is TRBJ2-1; perhaps D is TRBD1 or TRBD2 (7 bases each). V was clipped by 5 bases and J by 2 bases, with 13 bases between them. The CDR3 runs 15 residues. Germline lookup yields CDR1 LNHDA and CDR2 SQIVND (reference sequence). CDR3 nucleotide sequence: TGTGCCAGTAGTGGGGGAGGGGGCCCCTACAATGAGCAGTTCTTC. Translating gives CASSGGGGPYNEQFF.